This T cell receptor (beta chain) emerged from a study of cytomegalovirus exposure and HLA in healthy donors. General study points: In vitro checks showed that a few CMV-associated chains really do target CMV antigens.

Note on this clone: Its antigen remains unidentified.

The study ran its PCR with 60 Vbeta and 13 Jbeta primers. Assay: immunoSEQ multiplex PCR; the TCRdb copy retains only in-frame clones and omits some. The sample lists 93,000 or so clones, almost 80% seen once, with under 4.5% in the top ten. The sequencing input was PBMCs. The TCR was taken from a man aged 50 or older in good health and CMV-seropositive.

CDR3 DNA: TGTGCCAGCAGCTTTCAGGGGTCTGCTGAAAAACTGTTTTTT. As protein: CASSFQGSAEKLFF. V and J are TRBV5-5 and TRBJ1-4; D possibly corresponds to TRBD1 (6 bases). With 2 bases removed from V and 7 bases from J, the gap between germline ends came to 12 bases. The CDR3 has 14 residues. Germline loops: CDR1 SGHKS, CDR2 YYEKEE (reference sequence).